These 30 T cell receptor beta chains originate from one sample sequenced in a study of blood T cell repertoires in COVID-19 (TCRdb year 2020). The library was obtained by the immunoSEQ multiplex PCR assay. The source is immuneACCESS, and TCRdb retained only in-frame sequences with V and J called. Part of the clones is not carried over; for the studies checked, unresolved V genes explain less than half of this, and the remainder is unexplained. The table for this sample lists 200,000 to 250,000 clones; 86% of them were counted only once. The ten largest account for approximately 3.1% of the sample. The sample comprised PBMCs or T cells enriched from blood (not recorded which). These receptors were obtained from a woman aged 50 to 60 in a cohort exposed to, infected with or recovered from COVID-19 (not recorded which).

The CDR3, as DNA: TGCGCCAGCAGCTGGGGGACAGACCCCAATCAGCCCCAGCATTTT. Amino acids: CASSWGTDPNQPQHF. The genes are TRBV5-1 and TRBJ1-5; 7 nucleotides match TRBD1. Germline V lookup: CDR1 SGHRS, CDR2 YFSETQ. V lost 3 bases and J lost 3; bases outside the gene matches: 6. The CDR3 contains 15 residues.

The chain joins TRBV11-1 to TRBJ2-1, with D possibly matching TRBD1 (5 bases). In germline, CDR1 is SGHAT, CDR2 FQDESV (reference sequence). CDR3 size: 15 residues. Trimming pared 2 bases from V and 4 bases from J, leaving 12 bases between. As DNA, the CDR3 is TGTGCCAGCAGCTTAAGGGGAACAGGATACAATGAGCAGTTCTTC. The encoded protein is CASSLRGTGYNEQFF.

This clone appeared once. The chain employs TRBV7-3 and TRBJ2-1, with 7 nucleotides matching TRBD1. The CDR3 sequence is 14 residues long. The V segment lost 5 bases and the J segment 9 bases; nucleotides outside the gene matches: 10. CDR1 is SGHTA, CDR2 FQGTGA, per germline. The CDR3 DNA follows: TGTGCCAGCAGCAGAACAGGGGATCCGAGTGAGCAGTTCTTC. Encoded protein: CASSRTGDPSEQFF.

The CDR3 coding sequence is TGCGCCAGCAGCCAAGATCGGATGAGACAGGGGGGTACTAATGAAAAACTGTTTTTT. This sequence encodes CASSQDRMRQGGTNEKLFF. The chain links TRBV4-3 to TRBJ1-4; 9 bases agree with TRBD1. Germline V lookup: CDR1 LGHNA, CDR2 YSLEER. The CDR3 is 19 amino acids. J was trimmed by 2 bases and V by 0 bases; bases with no gene match: 10.

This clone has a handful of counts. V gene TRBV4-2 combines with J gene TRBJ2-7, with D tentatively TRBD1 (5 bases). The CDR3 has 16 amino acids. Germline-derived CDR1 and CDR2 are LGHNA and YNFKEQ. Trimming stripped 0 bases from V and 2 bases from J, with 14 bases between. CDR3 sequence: CASSQDETGLTYEQYF. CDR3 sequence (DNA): TGTGCCAGCAGCCAAGACGAAACAGGCTTAACCTACGAGCAGTACTTC.

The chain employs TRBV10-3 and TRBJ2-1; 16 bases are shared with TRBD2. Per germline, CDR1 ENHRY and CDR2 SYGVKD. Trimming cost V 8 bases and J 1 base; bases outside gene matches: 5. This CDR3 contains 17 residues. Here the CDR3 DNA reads TGTGCCATCGCGGGACTAGCGGGGGGGCATTCCTACAATGAGCAGTTCTTC. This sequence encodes CAIAGLAGGHSYNEQFF.

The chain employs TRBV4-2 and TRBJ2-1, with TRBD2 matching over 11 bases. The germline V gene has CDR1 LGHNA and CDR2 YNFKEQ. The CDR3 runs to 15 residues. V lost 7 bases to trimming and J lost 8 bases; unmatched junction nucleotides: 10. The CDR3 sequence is CASTRLAGTRDEQFF. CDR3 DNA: TGTGCCAGCACCCGACTAGCGGGGACAAGGGATGAGCAGTTCTTC.

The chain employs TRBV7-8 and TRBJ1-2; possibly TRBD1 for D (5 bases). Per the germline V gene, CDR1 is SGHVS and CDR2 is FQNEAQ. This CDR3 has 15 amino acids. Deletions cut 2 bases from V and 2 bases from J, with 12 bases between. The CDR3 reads CASSLLTGGNYGYTF. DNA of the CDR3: TGTGCCAGCAGCTTACTTACAGGAGGGAACTATGGCTACACCTTC.

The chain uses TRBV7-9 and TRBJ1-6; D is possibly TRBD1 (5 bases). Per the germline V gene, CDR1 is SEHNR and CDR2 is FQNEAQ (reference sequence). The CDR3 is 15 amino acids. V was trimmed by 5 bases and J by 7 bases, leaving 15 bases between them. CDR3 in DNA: TGTGCCAGCAGCCCCCCCGGGAGACAGAATTCACCCCTCCACTTT. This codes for CASSPPGRQNSPLHF.

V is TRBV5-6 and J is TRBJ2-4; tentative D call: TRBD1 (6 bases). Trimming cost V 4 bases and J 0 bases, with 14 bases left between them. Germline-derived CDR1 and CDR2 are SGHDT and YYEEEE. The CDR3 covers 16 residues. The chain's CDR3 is CASSPPGHQAKNIQYF. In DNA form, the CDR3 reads TGTGCCAGCAGCCCCCCGGGACACCAAGCCAAAAACATTCAGTACTTC.

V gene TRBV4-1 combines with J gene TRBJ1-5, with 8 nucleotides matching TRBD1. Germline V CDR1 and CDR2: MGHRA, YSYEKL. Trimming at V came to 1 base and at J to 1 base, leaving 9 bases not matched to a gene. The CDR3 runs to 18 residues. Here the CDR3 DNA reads TGCGCCAGCAGCCAAGGTGCGACAGGGGATTACAGCAATCAGCCCCAGCATTTT. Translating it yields CASSQGATGDYSNQPQHF.

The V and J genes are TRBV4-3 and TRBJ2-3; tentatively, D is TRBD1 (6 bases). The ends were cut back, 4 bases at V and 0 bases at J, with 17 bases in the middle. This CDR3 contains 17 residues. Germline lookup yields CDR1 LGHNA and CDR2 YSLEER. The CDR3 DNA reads TGCGCCAGCAGCCGTCAGGGCAGGGGAATAAGCACAGATACGCAGTATTTT. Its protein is CASSRQGRGISTDTQYF.

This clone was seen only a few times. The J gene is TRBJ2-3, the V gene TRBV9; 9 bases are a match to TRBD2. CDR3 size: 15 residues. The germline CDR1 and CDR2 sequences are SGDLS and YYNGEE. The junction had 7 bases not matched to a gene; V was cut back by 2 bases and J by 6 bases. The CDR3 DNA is TGTGCCAGCAGCGTGGGGCGGGGGGGCCTGGATACGCAGTATTTT. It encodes CASSVGRGGLDTQYF. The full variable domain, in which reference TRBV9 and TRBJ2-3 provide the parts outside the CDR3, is DSGVTQTPKHLITATGQRVTLRCSPRSGDLSVYWYQQSLDQGLQFLIQYYNGEERAKGNILERFSAQQFPDLHSELNLSSLELGDSALYFCASSVGRGGLDTQYFGPGTRLTVL.

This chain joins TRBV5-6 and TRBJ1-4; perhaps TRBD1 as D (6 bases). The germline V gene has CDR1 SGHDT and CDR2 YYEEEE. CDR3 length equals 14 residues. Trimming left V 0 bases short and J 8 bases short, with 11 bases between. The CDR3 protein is CASSLVGGWEKLFF. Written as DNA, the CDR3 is TGTGCCAGCAGCTTGGTTGGGGGCTGGGAAAAACTGTTTTTT.

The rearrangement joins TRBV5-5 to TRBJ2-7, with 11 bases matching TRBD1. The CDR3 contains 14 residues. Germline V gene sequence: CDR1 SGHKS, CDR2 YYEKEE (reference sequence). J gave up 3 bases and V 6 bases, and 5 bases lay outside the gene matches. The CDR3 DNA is TGTGCCAGCATCAAGGGACAGGGGGACTACGAGCAGTACTTC. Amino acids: CASIKGQGDYEQYF. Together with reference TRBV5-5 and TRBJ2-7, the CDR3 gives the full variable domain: DAGVTQSPTHLIKTRGQQVTLRCSPISGHKSVSWYQQVLGQGPQFIFQYYEKEERGRGNFPDRFSARQFPNYSSELNVNALLLGDSALYLCASIKGQGDYEQYFGPGTRLTVT.

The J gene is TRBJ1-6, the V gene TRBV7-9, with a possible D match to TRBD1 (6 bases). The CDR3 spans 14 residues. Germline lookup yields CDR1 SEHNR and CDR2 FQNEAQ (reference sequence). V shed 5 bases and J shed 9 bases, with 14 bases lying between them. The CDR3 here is CASSAAGDGSPLHF. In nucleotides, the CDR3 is TGTGCCAGCAGCGCAGCAGGGGACGGTTCACCCCTCCACTTT.

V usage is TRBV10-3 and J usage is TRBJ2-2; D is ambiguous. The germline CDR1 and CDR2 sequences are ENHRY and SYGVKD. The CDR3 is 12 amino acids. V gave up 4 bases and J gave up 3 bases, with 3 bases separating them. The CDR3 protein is CAISGDTGELFF. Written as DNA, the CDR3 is TGTGCCATCAGTGGAGACACCGGGGAGCTGTTTTTT.

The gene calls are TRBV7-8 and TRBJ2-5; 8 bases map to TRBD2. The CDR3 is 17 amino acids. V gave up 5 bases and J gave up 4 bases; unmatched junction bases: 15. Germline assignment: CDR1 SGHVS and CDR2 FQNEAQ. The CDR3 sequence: CASSPSLAGGLLETQYF. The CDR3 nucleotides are TGTGCCAGCAGCCCGAGTCTGGCGGGGGGACTTTTAGAGACCCAGTACTTC. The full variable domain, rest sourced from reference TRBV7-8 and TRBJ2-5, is GAGVSQSPRYKVAKRGQDVALRCDPISGHVSLFWYQQALGQGPEFLTYFQNEAQLDKSGLPSDRFFAERPEGSVSTLKIQRTQQEDSAVYLCASSPSLAGGLLETQYFGPGTRLLVL.

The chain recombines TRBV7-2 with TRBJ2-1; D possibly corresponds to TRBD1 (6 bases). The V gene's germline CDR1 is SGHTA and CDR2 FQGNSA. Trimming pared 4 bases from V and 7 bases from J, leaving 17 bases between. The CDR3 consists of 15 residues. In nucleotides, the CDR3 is TGTGCCAGCAGCTCCTGGACAGTAGGCCAGAATGAGCAGTTCTTC. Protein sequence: CASSSWTVGQNEQFF.

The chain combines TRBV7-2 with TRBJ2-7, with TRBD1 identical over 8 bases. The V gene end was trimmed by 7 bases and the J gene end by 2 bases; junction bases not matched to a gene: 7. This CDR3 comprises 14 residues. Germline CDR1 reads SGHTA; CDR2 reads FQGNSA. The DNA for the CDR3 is TGTGCCAGCAAAGTGGACAGGGTCACCTACGAGCAGTACTTC. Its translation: CASKVDRVTYEQYF.

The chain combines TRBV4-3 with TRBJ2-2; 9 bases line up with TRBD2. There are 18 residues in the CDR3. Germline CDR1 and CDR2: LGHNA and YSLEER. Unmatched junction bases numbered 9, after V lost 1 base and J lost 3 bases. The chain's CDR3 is CASSQAPGRGGYTGELFF. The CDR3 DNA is TGCGCCAGCAGCCAAGCCCCCGGGCGGGGGGGCTACACCGGGGAGCTGTTTTTT.

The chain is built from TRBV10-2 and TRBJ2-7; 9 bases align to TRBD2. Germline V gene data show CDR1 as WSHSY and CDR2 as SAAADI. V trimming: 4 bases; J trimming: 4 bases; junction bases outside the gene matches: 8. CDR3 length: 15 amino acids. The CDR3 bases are TGCGCCAGCAGTGTCGGGGGACTAGCTGTTTACGAGCAGTACTTC. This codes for CASSVGGLAVYEQYF.

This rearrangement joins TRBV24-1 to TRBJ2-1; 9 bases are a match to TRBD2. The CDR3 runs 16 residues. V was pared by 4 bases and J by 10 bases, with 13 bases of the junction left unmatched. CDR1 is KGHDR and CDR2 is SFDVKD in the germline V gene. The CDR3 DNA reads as TGTGCCACCAGTGACCCGACTGCGGGGGGGCAAGGAGAGCAGTTCTTC. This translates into CATSDPTAGGQGEQFF.

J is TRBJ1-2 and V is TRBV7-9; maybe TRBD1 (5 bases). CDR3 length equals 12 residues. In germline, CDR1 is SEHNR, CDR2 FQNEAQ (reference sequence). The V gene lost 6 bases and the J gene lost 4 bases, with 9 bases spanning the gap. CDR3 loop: CASRKDSYGYTF. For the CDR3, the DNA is TGTGCCAGCAGGAAAGACAGCTATGGCTACACCTTC. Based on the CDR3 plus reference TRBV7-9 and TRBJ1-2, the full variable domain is DTGVSQNPRHKITKRGQNVTFRCDPISEHNRLYWYRQTLGQGPEFLTYFQNEAQLEKSRLLSDRFSAERPKGSFSTLEIQRTEQGDSAMYLCASRKDSYGYTFGSGTRLTVV.

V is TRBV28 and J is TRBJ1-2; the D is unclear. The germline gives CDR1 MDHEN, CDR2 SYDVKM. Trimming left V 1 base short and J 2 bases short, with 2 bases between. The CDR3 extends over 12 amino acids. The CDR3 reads CASSLSNYGYTF. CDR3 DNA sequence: TGTGCCAGCAGTTTATCAAACTATGGCTACACCTTC.

The CDR3 reads CASSTASNTEAFF. CDR3 DNA: TGTGCCAGTAGCACAGCCTCGAACACTGAAGCTTTCTTT. This chain uses TRBV19 with TRBJ1-1, with unresolved D. Germline V gene sequence: CDR1 LNHDA, CDR2 SQIVND (reference sequence). V was pared by 6 bases and J by 1 base, with 9 bases between. The CDR3 sequence is 13 residues long.

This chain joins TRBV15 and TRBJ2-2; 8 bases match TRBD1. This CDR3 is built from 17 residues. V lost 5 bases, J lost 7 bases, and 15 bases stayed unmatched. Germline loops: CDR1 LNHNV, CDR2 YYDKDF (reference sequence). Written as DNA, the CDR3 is TGTGCCACCAGCCAACGGCAGGGGGCGAATTTGGGCGGGGAGCTGTTTTTT. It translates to CATSQRQGANLGGELFF.

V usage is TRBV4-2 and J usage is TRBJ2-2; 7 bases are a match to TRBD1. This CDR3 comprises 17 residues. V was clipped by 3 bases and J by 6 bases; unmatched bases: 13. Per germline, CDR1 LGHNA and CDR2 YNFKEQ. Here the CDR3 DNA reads TGTGCCAGCAGCCACAACACCGGGACAGAGACCCCCGGGGAGCTGTTTTTT. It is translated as CASSHNTGTETPGELFF.

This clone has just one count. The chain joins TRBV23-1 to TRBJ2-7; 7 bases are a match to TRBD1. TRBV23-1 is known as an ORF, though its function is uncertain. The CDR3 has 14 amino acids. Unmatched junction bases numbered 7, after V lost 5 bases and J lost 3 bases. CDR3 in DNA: TGCGCCAGCAGTACCCGGGACAGCGACTACGAGCAGTACTTC. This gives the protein CASSTRDSDYEQYF.

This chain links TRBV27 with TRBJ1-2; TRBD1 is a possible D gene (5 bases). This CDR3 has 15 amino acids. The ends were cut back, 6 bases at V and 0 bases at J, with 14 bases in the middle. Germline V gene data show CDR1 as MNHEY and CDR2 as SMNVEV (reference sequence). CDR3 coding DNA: TGTGCCAGCAGCCTCCGGAGGGGCCCTAACTATGGCTACACCTTC. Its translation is CASSLRRGPNYGYTF.